This T cell receptor (beta chain) was profiled in a study of cytomegalovirus exposure and HLA in healthy donors. The CDR3 runs to 15 residues. V lost 4 bases and J lost 8; bases outside the gene matches: 11. Germline V gene sequence: CDR1 SGDLS, CDR2 YYNGEE. PCR used 60 Vbeta primers and 13 Jbeta primers. The data were produced by immunoSEQ multiplex PCR, yet TCRdb's version contains in-frame clones alone and is incomplete. The profile shows more than 110,000 clones, approximately 79% of them singletons. The chain recombines TRBV9 with TRBJ1-2; 10 bases fit TRBD1. This TCR was sampled from a woman aged 45 to 65 in good health and CMV-seropositive. Sequences were obtained from PBMCs. CDR3 sequence (DNA): TGTGCCAGCAGCTTACTCGGGACAGGGGTGCTCGGCTACACCTTC. Translation: CASSLLGTGVLGYTF.